This passage covers 22 T cell receptor beta chains from one sample sequenced in a study of blood T cell repertoires in COVID-19. Generated by immunoSEQ multiplex PCR, the TCRdb table keeps only in-frame clones and is missing some. The repertoire has about 140,000 clones, about 86% of them found once; the top ten carry more than 8%. Sequencing input: peripheral blood. The receptors here all came from a human donor in a cohort sampled during active COVID-19.

The gene calls are TRBV28 and TRBJ2-7, with 7 bases that match TRBD1. The length of the CDR3 is 17 residues. Per the germline V gene, CDR1 is MDHEN and CDR2 is SYDVKM. J gave up 2 bases and V 1 base, and 11 bases lay outside the gene matches. The CDR3 DNA follows: TGTGCCAGCAGTTTATTCCATTCGACAGGGATCCCCTACGAGCAGTACTTC. As protein: CASSLFHSTGIPYEQYF.

The chain joins TRBV29-1 to TRBJ2-4; D perhaps matches TRBD2 (5 bases). Per the germline V gene, CDR1 is SQVTM and CDR2 is ANQGSEA. Trimming took 4 bases from V and 0 from J, leaving 10 bases between them. This CDR3 region has 14 residues. CDR3 nucleotide sequence: TGCAGCGTTGTAACCGGGGAAGCCAAAAACATTCAGTACTTC. Translated: CSVVTGEAKNIQYF.

The V and J genes are TRBV7-3 and TRBJ2-4, with TRBD2 identical over 8 bases. Germline loops: CDR1 SGHTA, CDR2 FQGTGA. This CDR3 has 13 amino acids. V lost 7 bases to trimming and J lost 6 bases; unmatched junction nucleotides: 5. CDR3 nucleotides: TGTGCCAGCACACCGGGACTAGGAAACATTCAGTACTTC. Its translation: CASTPGLGNIQYF.

The J gene is TRBJ2-5, the V gene TRBV12-3 or TRBV12-4; 7 positions agree with TRBD1. CDR3 size: 11 residues. Losses at the gene ends were 3 bases for V and 14 bases for J; bases not matched to a gene: 6. CDR3 nucleotide sequence: TGTGCCAGCAGTTTCGAGGGGGCGCCTTACTTC. It specifies CASSFEGAPYF.

This chain joins TRBV6-5 and TRBJ2-5; weak D call: TRBD1 (5 bases). Trimming shortened V by 2 bases and J by 1 base, and 11 bases separated the two germline ends. This CDR3 region has 15 residues. Germline assignment: CDR1 MNHEY and CDR2 SVGAGI. The CDR3 spells CASSYRRQIQETQYF. The CDR3 region has the DNA TGTGCCAGCAGTTACAGGCGACAGATCCAAGAGACCCAGTACTTC.

The chain recombines TRBV19 with TRBJ1-2, with 7 bases aligning to TRBD1. CDR1 is LNHDA and CDR2 is SQIVND in the germline V gene (reference sequence). The ends lost 6 bases at V and 4 bases at J; junction bases unmatched: 14. CDR3 length equals 16 residues. CDR3 sequence: CASRIPSGGQGYGYTF. In nucleotides, the CDR3 is TGTGCCAGTAGGATCCCCTCAGGGGGGCAAGGCTATGGCTACACCTTC.

This clone was observed a handful of times. The V gene is TRBV12-3 or TRBV12-4, the J gene TRBJ1-5; D call uncertain. The CDR3 runs to 13 residues. V lost 0 bases and J 2 bases, leaving 2 bases between the germline ends. The CDR3 is CASSLAGNQPQHF. The CDR3 DNA is TGTGCCAGCAGTTTAGCCGGCAATCAGCCCCAGCATTTT.

The chain joins TRBV5-1 to TRBJ2-7; TRBD2 matches at 12 bases. The CDR3 loop spans 16 amino acids. The germline gives CDR1 SGHRS, CDR2 YFSETQ. The J segment lost 2 bases and the V segment lost 3 bases, leaving 6 bases of the junction unmatched. The CDR3 nucleotides read TGCGCCAGCAGCTCCGAGCCTAGCGGGGGGGCCTACGAGCAGTACTTC. It encodes CASSSEPSGGAYEQYF.

This chain connects TRBV5-1 to TRBJ2-2; 7 bases agree with TRBD2. J gave up 1 base and V 5 bases, and 11 bases lay outside the gene matches. From germline, CDR1 is SGHRS and CDR2 YFSETQ. The CDR3 totals 17 residues. As DNA, the CDR3 is TGCGCCAGCAGGTCTCCGAAAACGGGAGGGAACACCGGGGAGCTGTTTTTT. Protein product: CASRSPKTGGNTGELFF.

Written as DNA, the CDR3 is TGTGCCAGCTCACCACCCAGGGGCAGTGGGGCCAACGTCCTGACTTTC. Protein: CASSPPRGSGANVLTF. V usage is TRBV18 and J usage is TRBJ2-6, with D perhaps TRBD1 (6 bases). This CDR3 is 16 amino acids long. V was pared by 0 bases and J by 3 bases, with 9 bases between. Germline V lookup: CDR1 KGHSH, CDR2 LQKENI.

The rearrangement uses TRBV19 and TRBJ2-5; 9 nucleotides align to TRBD1. V lost 3 bases to trimming and J lost 5 bases; unmatched junction nucleotides: 10. The germline CDR1 and CDR2 sequences are LNHDA and SQIVND (reference sequence). The CDR3 contains 16 residues. Written as DNA, the CDR3 is TGTGCCAGTAGTATGCTCCCGGGACAGGGTCCCGAGACCCAGTACTTC. Protein product: CASSMLPGQGPETQYF.

The genes are TRBV4-3 and TRBJ2-3, with TRBD1 matching 9 bases. J gave up 7 bases and V 1 base, and 3 bases lay outside the gene matches. The length of the CDR3 is 14 residues. Germline lookup yields CDR1 LGHNA and CDR2 YSLEER. CDR3 DNA: TGCGCCAGCAGCCAAGCGGACAGGGGACATACGCAGTATTTT. Amino acid sequence: CASSQADRGHTQYF.

V is TRBV4-2 and J is TRBJ2-5, with no clear D. This CDR3 region has 14 residues. The germline V and J ends were trimmed by 4 bases and 2 bases, with 11 bases remaining between them. The germline gives CDR1 LGHNA, CDR2 YNFKEQ. CDR3 sequence reads: CASSPPGTQETQYF. The CDR3, as DNA: TGTGCCAGCAGCCCCCCAGGTACTCAAGAGACCCAGTACTTC.

The chain combines TRBV20-1 with TRBJ1-6; D remains unclear. V lost 3 bases, J lost 6 bases, and 15 bases lay in between. The CDR3 contains 15 residues. Germline-derived CDR1 and CDR2 are DFQATT and SNEGSKA (reference sequence). The CDR3 nucleotides are TGCAGTGCTAGTTCCCGGGTCCACGGTAATTCACCCCTCCACTTT. It specifies CSASSRVHGNSPLHF.

CDR3 DNA sequence: TGTGCCAGCAGCTTATTTCCCAGGCAGACACTTAACTATGGCTACACCTTC. Residues: CASSLFPRQTLNYGYTF. The gene calls are TRBV7-9 and TRBJ1-2; D unresolved. V dropped 2 bases and J dropped 1 base, with 17 bases sitting between them. The CDR3 runs 17 residues. In germline, CDR1 is SEHNR, CDR2 FQNEAQ (reference sequence).

This chain joins TRBV9 and TRBJ2-6; D may be TRBD1 (5 bases). Trimming cost V 9 bases and J 4 bases, with 17 bases left between them. The CDR3 contains 15 residues. From germline, CDR1 is SGDLS and CDR2 YYNGEE. Here the CDR3 DNA reads TGTGCCACCTCTGCAGGGCAGTCAGGGGCCAACGTCCTGACTTTC. Its protein product is CATSAGQSGANVLTF.

This clone turned up a few times. V usage is TRBV11-2 and J usage is TRBJ2-7, with a tentative D call TRBD1 (8 bases). CDR3 size: 11 residues. V lost 9 bases, J lost 6 bases, and 12 bases lay in between. Germline V gene lookup returns CDR1 SGHAT and CDR2 FQNNGV. CDR3 bases: TGTGCCAGTCACAGGGGGGGCGAGCAGTACTTC. As protein: CASHRGGEQYF.

This chain joins TRBV12-3 or TRBV12-4 and TRBJ2-1, with TRBD1 matching 9 bases. V trimming: 7 bases; J trimming: 6 bases; junction bases outside the gene matches: 4. The length of the CDR3 is 13 residues. CDR3 DNA: TGTGCCAGCATGGGACAGGGATTCAATGAGCAGTTCTTC. Its protein is CASMGQGFNEQFF.

The chain joins TRBV6-4 to TRBJ1-4, with D perhaps matching TRBD1 (6 bases). The CDR3 has 15 amino acids. The germline V and J ends were trimmed by 5 bases and 3 bases, with 13 bases remaining between them. Germline V gene data show CDR1 as MRHNA and CDR2 as SNTAGT. This CDR3 is CASSYRAAANEKLFF. In nucleotides, the CDR3 is TGTGCCAGCAGTTACAGGGCCGCGGCTAATGAAAAACTGTTTTTT.

This sequence joins TRBV27 and TRBJ1-4, with D possibly being TRBD1 (6 bases). This CDR3 has 14 amino acids. V lost 5 bases and J lost 8, with 15 bases in between. CDR1 and CDR2 (germline): MNHEY, SMNVEV (reference sequence). The CDR3 loop is CASSPGGAGEKLFF. DNA of the CDR3: TGTGCCAGCAGTCCCGGGGGGGCCGGCGAAAAACTGTTTTTT.

Only a few counts were recorded for this clone. The DNA for the CDR3 is TGCAGCGCACGGACGCAGGGTGGTGACGGAAACACCATATATTTT. Translation gives CSARTQGGDGNTIYF. This chain links TRBV29-1 with TRBJ1-3, with D possibly matching TRBD1 (5 bases). The CDR3 consists of 15 residues. V lost 7 bases to trimming and J lost 4 bases, with 20 bases between them. Germline assignment: CDR1 SQVTM and CDR2 ANQGSEA.

This chain uses TRBV5-1 with TRBJ2-3; TRBD2 aligns across 12 bases. V was pared by 4 bases and J by 0 bases, with 6 bases of the junction left unmatched. The germline gives CDR1 SGHRS, CDR2 YFSETQ. The length of the CDR3 is 17 residues. CDR3 loop: CASSQGLAGSSTDTQYF. DNA of the CDR3: TGCGCCAGCAGCCAGGGACTAGCGGGCTCTAGCACAGATACGCAGTATTTT. Using reference TRBV5-1 and TRBJ2-3 for the parts outside the CDR3, the full variable domain is KAGVTQTPRYLIKTRGQQVTLSCSPISGHRSVSWYQQTPGQGLQFLFEYFSETQRNKGNFPGRFSGRQFSNSRSEMNVSTLELGDSALYLCASSQGLAGSSTDTQYFGPGTRLTVL.